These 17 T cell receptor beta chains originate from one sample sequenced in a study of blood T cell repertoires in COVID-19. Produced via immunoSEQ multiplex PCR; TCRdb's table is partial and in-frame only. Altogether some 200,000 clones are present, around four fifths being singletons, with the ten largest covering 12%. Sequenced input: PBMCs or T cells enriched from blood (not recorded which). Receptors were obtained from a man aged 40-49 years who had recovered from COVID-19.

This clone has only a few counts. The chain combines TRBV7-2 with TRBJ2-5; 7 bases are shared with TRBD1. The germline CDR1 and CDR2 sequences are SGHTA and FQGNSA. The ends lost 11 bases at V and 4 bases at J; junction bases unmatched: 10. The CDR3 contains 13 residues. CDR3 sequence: CAVTGVIGETQYF. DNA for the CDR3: TGTGCCGTCACAGGGGTGATCGGAGAGACCCAGTACTTC.

DNA for the CDR3: TGTGCCAGCAGCTCCACTACGACAGGAGCCTATGGCTACACCTTC. Its protein product is CASSSTTTGAYGYTF. The rearrangement uses TRBV7-9 and TRBJ1-2, with D perhaps TRBD1 (6 bases). The CDR3 has 15 residues. Germline V CDR1 and CDR2: SEHNR, FQNEAQ (reference sequence). V was trimmed by 4 bases and J by 4 bases, leaving 16 bases between them.

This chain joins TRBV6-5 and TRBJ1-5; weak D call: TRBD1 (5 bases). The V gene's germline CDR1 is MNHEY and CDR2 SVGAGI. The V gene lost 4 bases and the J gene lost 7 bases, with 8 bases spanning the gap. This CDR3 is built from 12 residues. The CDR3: CASSSGGQPQHF. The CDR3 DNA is TGTGCCAGCAGTTCGGGGGGACAGCCCCAGCATTTT.

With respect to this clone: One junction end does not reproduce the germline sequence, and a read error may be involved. CDR3 protein: CASTWADQGTQYF. The CDR3 DNA reads TGTGCCAGCACCTGGGCAGACCAAGGGACCCAGTACTTC. This chain uses TRBV7-9 with TRBJ2-5, with no clear D. CDR1 is SEHNR and CDR2 is FQNEAQ in the germline V gene (reference sequence). This CDR3 spans 13 amino acids. Full variable domain (remainder filled in from reference TRBV7-9 and TRBJ2-5): DTGVSQNPRHKITKRGQNVTFRCDPISEHNRLYWYRQTLGQGPEFLTYFQNEAQLEKSRLLSDRFSAERPKGSFSTLEIQRTEQGDSAMYLCASTWADQGTQYFGPGTRLLVL.

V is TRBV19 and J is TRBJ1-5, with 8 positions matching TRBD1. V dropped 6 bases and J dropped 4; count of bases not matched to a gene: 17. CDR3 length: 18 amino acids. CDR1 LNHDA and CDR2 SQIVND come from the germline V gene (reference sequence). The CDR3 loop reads CASSNKIPPTGANQPQHF. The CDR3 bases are TGTGCCAGTAGCAATAAAATCCCGCCGACAGGGGCGAATCAGCCCCAGCATTTT.

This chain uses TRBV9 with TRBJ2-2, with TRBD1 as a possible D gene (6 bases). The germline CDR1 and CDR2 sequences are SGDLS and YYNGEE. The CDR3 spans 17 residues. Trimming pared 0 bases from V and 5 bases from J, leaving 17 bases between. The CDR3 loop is CASSVEGGGLGTGELFF. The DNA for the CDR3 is TGTGCCAGCAGCGTAGAAGGTGGGGGCCTGGGGACCGGGGAGCTGTTTTTT.

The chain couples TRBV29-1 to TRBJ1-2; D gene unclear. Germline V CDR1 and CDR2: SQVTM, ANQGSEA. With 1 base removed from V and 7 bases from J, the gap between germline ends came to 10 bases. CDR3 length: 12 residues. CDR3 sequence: CSVEAPGSGYTF. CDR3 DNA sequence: TGCAGCGTTGAAGCCCCGGGATCTGGCTACACCTTC.

The DNA of the CDR3 is TGTGCCAGCAGTGACGAGACAGGGGGCATAGTAGATACGCAGTATTTT. It yields the protein CASSDETGGIVDTQYF. The chain couples TRBV2 to TRBJ2-3; 10 nucleotides match TRBD1. Germline V gene data show CDR1 as SNHLY and CDR2 as FYNNEI. The CDR3 loop spans 16 amino acids. Losses at the gene ends were 3 bases for V and 5 bases for J; bases not matched to a gene: 8.

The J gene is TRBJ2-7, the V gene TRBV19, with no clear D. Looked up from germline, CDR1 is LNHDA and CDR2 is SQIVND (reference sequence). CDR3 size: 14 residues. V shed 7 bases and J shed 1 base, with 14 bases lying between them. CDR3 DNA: TGTGCCAGTACCCTCCGCCACGGGTCCTACGAGCAGTACTTC. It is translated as CASTLRHGSYEQYF.

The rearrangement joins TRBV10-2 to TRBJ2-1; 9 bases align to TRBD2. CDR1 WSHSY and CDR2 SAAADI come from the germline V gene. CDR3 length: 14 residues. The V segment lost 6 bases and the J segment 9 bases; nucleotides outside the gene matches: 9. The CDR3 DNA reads TGCGCCAGCAGCGGTAGCGGGAGTTTCGTTGAGCAGTTCTTC. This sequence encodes CASSGSGSFVEQFF.

CDR3: CASSEVPGTEAFF. The CDR3 nucleotides read TGTGCCAGCAGTGAAGTCCCCGGCACTGAAGCTTTCTTT. V usage is TRBV6-1 and J usage is TRBJ1-1, with D uncertain. Germline V lookup: CDR1 MNHNS, CDR2 SASEGT. The CDR3 has 13 residues. V lost 1 base and J 4 bases, leaving 7 bases between the germline ends.

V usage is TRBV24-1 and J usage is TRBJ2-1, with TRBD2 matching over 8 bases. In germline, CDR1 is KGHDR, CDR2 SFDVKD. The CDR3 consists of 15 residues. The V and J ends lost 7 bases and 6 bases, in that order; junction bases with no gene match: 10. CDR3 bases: TGTGCCACCAGACCCCATAGCGGGAAAAGCAATGAGCAGTTCTTC. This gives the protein CATRPHSGKSNEQFF.

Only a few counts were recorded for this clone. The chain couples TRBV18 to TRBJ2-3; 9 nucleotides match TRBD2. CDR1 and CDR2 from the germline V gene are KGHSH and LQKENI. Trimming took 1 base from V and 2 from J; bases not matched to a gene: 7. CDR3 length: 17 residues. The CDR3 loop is CASSPLGSGRPTDTQYF. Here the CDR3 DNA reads TGTGCCAGCTCACCACTGGGTAGCGGGAGACCCACAGATACGCAGTATTTT.

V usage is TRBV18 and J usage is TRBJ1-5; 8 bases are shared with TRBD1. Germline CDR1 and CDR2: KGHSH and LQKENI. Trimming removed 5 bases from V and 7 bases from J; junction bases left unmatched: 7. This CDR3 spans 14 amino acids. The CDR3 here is CASSAPGQEQPQHF. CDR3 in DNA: TGTGCCAGCTCAGCTCCGGGACAGGAGCAGCCCCAGCATTTT.

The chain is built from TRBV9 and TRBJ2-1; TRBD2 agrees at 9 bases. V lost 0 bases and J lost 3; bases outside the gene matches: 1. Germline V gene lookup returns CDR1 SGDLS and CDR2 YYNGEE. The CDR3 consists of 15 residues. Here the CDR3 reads CASSVDSGSYNEQFF. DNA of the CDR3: TGTGCCAGCAGCGTAGATAGCGGGAGCTACAATGAGCAGTTCTTC.

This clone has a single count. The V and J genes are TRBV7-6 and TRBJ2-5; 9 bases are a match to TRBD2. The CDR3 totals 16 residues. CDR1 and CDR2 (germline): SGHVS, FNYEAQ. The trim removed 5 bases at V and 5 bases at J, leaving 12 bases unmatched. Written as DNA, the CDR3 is TGTGCCAGCAGCCCCCTTAGCGGGAGCACGGGGGAGACCCAGTACTTC. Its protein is CASSPLSGSTGETQYF.

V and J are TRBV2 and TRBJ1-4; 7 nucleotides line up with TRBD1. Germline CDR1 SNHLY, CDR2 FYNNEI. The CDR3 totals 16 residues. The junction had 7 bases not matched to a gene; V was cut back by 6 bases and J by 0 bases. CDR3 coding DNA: TGTGCCAGCAGGACAGGGACACCAGCAACTAATGAAAAACTGTTTTTT. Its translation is CASRTGTPATNEKLFF.